These 18 T cell receptor beta chains share one sample of origin, sequenced in a study of response to subunit inactivated influenza vaccine. TCRdb ran MiXCR on the RT-PCR reads and lists one entry per CDR3 protein. The sample includes 450,000 to 500,000 distinct CDR3 sequences, approximately 11% of them seen just once. The sample in question was PBMCs from blood, obtained more than 35 days after vaccination. Source of these receptors: a man aged 45-65 years who received an inactivated influenza vaccine.

V is TRBV12-3 or TRBV12-4 and J is TRBJ1-4; D is ambiguous. With 3 bases removed from V and 6 bases from J, the gap between germline ends came to 14 bases. This CDR3 has 15 amino acids. The DNA of the CDR3 is TGTGCCAGCAGTTTTCTTGGGAAAGTGCATGAAAAACTGTTTTTT. It translates to CASSFLGKVHEKLFF.

This clonotype was seen at least ten times. DNA for the CDR3: TGTGCCAGCAGTTTTCTAGCGGGCAGGTTTACAGATACGCAGTATTTT. Residues: CASSFLAGRFTDTQYF. V and J are TRBV12-3 or TRBV12-4 and TRBJ2-3; 8 bases match TRBD2. Germline trimming cut 3 bases from V and 3 bases from J; bases unmatched to any gene: 8. The CDR3 runs to 16 residues.

This clonotype came up a few times. Germline is not matched at one junction end, which may reflect a read error. The rearrangement joins TRBV25-1 to TRBJ1-2; D is unclear. The CDR3 has 13 residues. The germline V gene has CDR1 MGHDK and CDR2 SYGVNS. In DNA, the CDR3 is TGTGCCAGCAGTGAAGTCAGTAACCATGGCTACACCTTC. It is translated as CASSEVSNHGYTF.

The V and J genes are TRBV9 and TRBJ2-2, with a tentative D call TRBD1 (6 bases). V was trimmed by 4 bases and J by 5 bases, leaving 12 bases between them. The CDR3 spans 14 residues. Germline V gives CDR1 SGDLS, CDR2 YYNGEE. CDR3 sequence: CASSTLTGTGELFF. CDR3 nucleotides: TGTGCCAGCAGCACCCTAACAGGGACCGGGGAGCTGTTTTTT.

V is TRBV5-1 and J is TRBJ2-5, with D perhaps TRBD2 (5 bases). V lost 0 bases and J 5 bases, leaving 20 bases between the germline ends. Germline V lookup: CDR1 SGHRS, CDR2 YFSETQ. The CDR3 is 17 residues long. In DNA, the CDR3 is TGCGCCAGCAGCTTGGGGGGAAGGGAGCCAACCGCGGAGACCCAGTACTTC. As protein: CASSLGGREPTAETQYF.

The CDR3 reads CASSPGQVMNEQYF. The CDR3 DNA sequence: TGTGCCAGCTCACCAGGACAGGTTATGAACGAGCAGTACTTC. J is TRBJ2-7 and V is TRBV18, with TRBD1 matching over 7 bases. CDR3 size: 14 residues. Germline trimming cut 2 bases from V and 5 bases from J; bases unmatched to any gene: 6. The germline gives CDR1 KGHSH, CDR2 LQKENI.

There are a few counts of this clonotype. The rearrangement joins TRBV6-1 to TRBJ1-1; no clear D gene. Trimming left V 0 bases short and J 8 bases short, with 13 bases between. Germline V lookup: CDR1 MNHNS, CDR2 SASEGT. The CDR3 has 14 residues. Here the CDR3 reads CASSEATDSGEAFF. The CDR3 region has the DNA TGTGCCAGCAGTGAAGCGACTGACTCAGGCGAAGCTTTCTTT.

The chain links TRBV10-3 to TRBJ2-1, with 8 bases lining up with TRBD1. Trimming cost V 5 bases and J 3 bases; bases outside gene matches: 9. Germline loops: CDR1 ENHRY, CDR2 SYGVKD. The length of the CDR3 is 16 residues. The CDR3: CAISRLRDRNYNEQFF. In DNA, the CDR3 is TGTGCCATCAGTAGACTCCGGGACAGGAACTACAATGAGCAGTTCTTC.

Ten or more counts support this clonotype. The genes are TRBV4-3 and TRBJ1-4; 9 bases agree with TRBD1. This CDR3 region has 15 residues. V trimming: 2 bases; J trimming: 10 bases; junction bases outside the gene matches: 8. Germline lookup yields CDR1 LGHNA and CDR2 YSLEER. The CDR3 nucleotides read TGCGCCAGCAGCCAAACCGGGACAGGGTCTCGAAAACTGTTTTTT. Translated: CASSQTGTGSRKLFF.

This clonotype occurred a few times. The J gene is TRBJ1-2, the V gene TRBV12-3 or TRBV12-4; D is uncertain. Trimming pared 5 bases from V and 4 bases from J, leaving 17 bases between. This CDR3 comprises 15 residues. CDR3 amino acids: CASSLGRQRSYGYTF. The DNA of the CDR3 is TGTGCCAGCAGTCTCGGACGGCAGAGGAGCTATGGCTACACCTTC.

The chain carries TRBV9 and TRBJ2-3; the match to TRBD2 covers 14 bases. Germline V gives CDR1 SGDLS, CDR2 YYNGEE. V lost 3 bases to trimming and J lost 2 bases; unmatched junction nucleotides: 5. This CDR3 is built from 17 residues. In DNA form, the CDR3 reads TGTGCCAGCAGCGCCGGGACTAGCGGGGGCCTCACAGATACGCAGTATTTT. It translates to CASSAGTSGGLTDTQYF. The full variable domain, completed using reference TRBV9 and TRBJ2-3, is DSGVTQTPKHLITATGQRVTLRCSPRSGDLSVYWYQQSLDQGLQFLIQYYNGEERAKGNILERFSAQQFPDLHSELNLSSLELGDSALYFCASSAGTSGGLTDTQYFGPGTRLTVL.

J is TRBJ1-2 and V is TRBV12-3 or TRBV12-4; 12 bases fit TRBD1. With 1 base clipped from V and 8 bases from J, the junction kept 8 bases outside the gene matches. The CDR3 has 16 residues. As DNA, the CDR3 is TGTGCCAGCAGTTTAGAACCGGGACAGGGGGCGGGGGGCTACACCTTC. It translates to CASSLEPGQGAGGYTF.

J is TRBJ2-7 and V is TRBV10-3; 9 bases are a match to TRBD1. With 6 bases clipped from V and 7 bases from J, the junction kept 7 bases outside the gene matches. The germline gives CDR1 ENHRY, CDR2 SYGVKD. The CDR3 contains 13 residues. The CDR3 DNA sequence: TGTGCCATCAGCGGGACAGGGACGGGAGAGCAGTACTTC. Translating it yields CAISGTGTGEQYF.

This clonotype was seen only a few times. The CDR3 spells CASSLSSGSADTQYF. Here the CDR3 DNA reads TGTGCCAGCAGCTTATCTAGCGGGAGCGCAGATACGCAGTATTTT. J is TRBJ2-3 and V is TRBV7-2, with 10 bases fitting TRBD2. V trimming: 2 bases; J trimming: 4 bases; junction bases outside the gene matches: 3. This CDR3 is built from 15 residues. The V gene's germline CDR1 is SGHTA and CDR2 FQGNSA.

The chain carries TRBV6-2 or TRBV6-3 and TRBJ1-6, with no clear D. The V gene's germline CDR1 is MNHEY and CDR2 SVGEGT. The CDR3 is made up of 15 amino acids. Trimming took off 2 bases at V and 9 bases at J, with 14 bases between the two ends. The CDR3 coding sequence is TGTGCCAGCAGTTACCGCAGCGCCGGGATTTCACCCCTCCACTTT. It codes for CASSYRSAGISPLHF.

With respect to this clonotype: One end of the junction varies from germline; a read error may be responsible. The rearrangement uses TRBV7-7 and TRBJ2-7; a possible D gene is TRBD1 (6 bases). Germline lookup yields CDR1 SSHAT and CDR2 FNYEAQ (reference sequence). This CDR3 is 16 amino acids long. CDR3 protein: CASSFRQAVPTYEQYF. Here the CDR3 DNA reads TGTGCTAGCAGCTTTAGACAGGCAGTTCCTACCTACGAGCAGTACTTC. Complete variable domain (other parts from reference TRBV7-7 and TRBJ2-7): GAGVSQSPRYKVTKRGQDVTLRCDPISSHATLYWYQQALGQGPEFLTYFNYEAQPDKSGLPSDRFSAERPEGSISTLTIQRTEQRDSAMYRCASSFRQAVPTYEQYFGPGTRLTVT.

This clonotype was seen more than once but under ten times. The chain links TRBV4-1 to TRBJ2-5; maybe TRBD1 (6 bases). This CDR3 has 14 residues. V lost 3 bases and J 4 bases, leaving 12 bases between the germline ends. CDR1 is MGHRA, CDR2 YSYEKL, per germline. CDR3 amino acids: CASSQGATRETQYF. The CDR3 bases are TGCGCCAGCAGCCAGGGGGCCACCCGAGAGACCCAGTACTTC.

The chain joins TRBV7-9 to TRBJ1-1, with 9 bases matching TRBD1. The V segment lost 6 bases and the J segment 4 bases; nucleotides outside the gene matches: 9. The CDR3 is 15 residues long. Germline V gene data show CDR1 as SEHNR and CDR2 as FQNEAQ (reference sequence). CDR3 protein: CASRNPGTGPTEAFF. The DNA of the CDR3 is TGTGCCAGCAGAAATCCCGGGACAGGGCCCACTGAAGCTTTCTTT.